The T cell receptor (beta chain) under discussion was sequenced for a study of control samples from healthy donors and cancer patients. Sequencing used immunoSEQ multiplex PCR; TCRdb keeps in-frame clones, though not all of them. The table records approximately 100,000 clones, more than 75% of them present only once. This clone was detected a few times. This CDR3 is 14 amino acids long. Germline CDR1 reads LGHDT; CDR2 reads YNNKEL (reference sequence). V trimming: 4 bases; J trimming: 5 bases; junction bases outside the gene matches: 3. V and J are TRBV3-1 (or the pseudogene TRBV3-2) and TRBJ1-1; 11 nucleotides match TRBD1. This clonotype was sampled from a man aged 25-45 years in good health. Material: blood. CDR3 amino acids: CASSRGTGGTEAFF. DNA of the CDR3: TGTGCCAGCAGCCGCGGGACAGGGGGTACTGAAGCTTTCTTT.